The 17 T cell receptor beta chains below were found in one sample sequenced in a study of blood T cell repertoires in COVID-19. The assay was immunoSEQ multiplex PCR, and TCRdb's table has in-frame clones only and misses some. The table has tens of thousands of clones, about 86% seen once. Source material: peripheral blood. These receptors all come from a human donor in a cohort sampled during active COVID-19.

This clone was seen just once. This chain uses TRBV18 with TRBJ2-7; TRBD2 is a possible D gene (6 bases). Trimming removed 3 bases at V and 0 bases at J, with 12 bases between. In germline, CDR1 is KGHSH, CDR2 LQKENI. The CDR3 totals 15 residues. The CDR3 here is CASSPGLFYSYEQYF. DNA of the CDR3: TGTGCCAGCTCACCGGGACTTTTTTACTCCTACGAGCAGTACTTC. The entire variable domain, with the rest obtained from reference TRBV18 and TRBJ2-7, is as follows: NAGVMQNPRHLVRRRGQEARLRCSPMKGHSHVYWYRQLPEEGLKFMVYLQKENIIDESGMPKERFSAEFPKEGPSILRIQQVVRGDSAAYFCASSPGLFYSYEQYFGPGTRLTVT.

The V call is TRBV15, the J call TRBJ2-7; 8 bases match TRBD1. Germline CDR1 LNHNV, CDR2 YYDKDF (reference sequence). The V and J ends lost 1 base and 0 bases, in that order; junction bases with no gene match: 8. This CDR3 has 17 residues. CDR3 sequence: CATSRGFRDRFSYEQYF. CDR3 bases: TGTGCCACCAGCAGAGGGTTCCGGGACAGGTTCTCCTACGAGCAGTACTTC.

The V and J genes are TRBV3-1 (or the pseudogene TRBV3-2) and TRBJ2-5; D is unclear. Germline CDR1 and CDR2: LGHDT and YNNKEL (reference sequence). The germline V and J ends were trimmed by 2 bases and 5 bases, with 12 bases remaining between them. This CDR3 contains 14 residues. CDR3 DNA sequence: TGTGCCAGCAGCCAAATGAGCGTCCAGGAGACCCAGTACTTC. This encodes CASSQMSVQETQYF.

The rearrangement uses TRBV19 and TRBJ1-5, with D perhaps matching TRBD1 (5 bases). The CDR3 consists of 16 residues. Germline CDR1 LNHDA, CDR2 SQIVND (reference sequence). Trimming took off 6 bases at V and 0 bases at J, with 15 bases between the two ends. The CDR3 nucleotides are TGTGCCAGTAGGGGCGTATGGGGGGGTAGCAATCAGCCCCAGCATTTT. It yields the protein CASRGVWGGSNQPQHF.

The genes are TRBV5-1 and TRBJ2-5; 7 bases line up with TRBD1. Germline CDR1 SGHRS, CDR2 YFSETQ. The CDR3 length is 13 residues. CDR3 coding DNA: TGCGCTTCGGGACAGTCGTACCAAGAGACCCAGTACTTC. Protein product: CASGQSYQETQYF.

The V gene is TRBV18, the J gene TRBJ1-2, with D possibly matching TRBD1 (5 bases). The CDR3 extends over 14 amino acids. CDR1 KGHSH and CDR2 LQKENI come from the germline V gene. Trimming shortened V by 3 bases and J by 8 bases, and 16 bases separated the two germline ends. The CDR3 reads CASSPTSREGGYTF. Here the CDR3 DNA reads TGTGCCAGCTCACCCACAAGCAGGGAGGGCGGCTACACCTTC.

J is TRBJ2-3 and V is TRBV11-2, with TRBD2 matching 10 bases. Germline trimming cut 1 base from V and 3 bases from J; bases unmatched to any gene: 4. The CDR3 has 16 amino acids. Per germline, CDR1 SGHAT and CDR2 FQNNGV. CDR3 nucleotide sequence: TGTGCCAGCAGCTTAGGAATAGCGGGAGGAACAGATACGCAGTATTTT. It yields the protein CASSLGIAGGTDTQYF.

This chain uses TRBV27 with TRBJ2-7, with TRBD1 matching 9 bases. The germline gives CDR1 MNHEY, CDR2 SMNVEV (reference sequence). The length of the CDR3 is 13 residues. Trimming took 6 bases from V and 2 from J; bases not matched to a gene: 2. The CDR3 DNA follows: TGTGCCAGCAGGGACAGGGGAGCCTACGAGCAGTACTTC. Translation gives CASRDRGAYEQYF.

This clone was seen only once. The genes are TRBV11-2 and TRBJ1-1; 8 bases match TRBD1. CDR1 and CDR2 (germline): SGHAT, FQNNGV. The CDR3 sequence is 16 residues long. V shed 5 bases and J 3 bases; nucleotides not matched to a gene: 11. This CDR3 is CASSPRDGQGYTEAFF. DNA of the CDR3: TGTGCCAGCAGCCCACGAGATGGACAGGGATACACTGAAGCTTTCTTT. Together with reference TRBV11-2 and TRBJ1-1, the CDR3 gives the full variable domain: EAGVAQSPRYKIIEKRQSVAFWCNPISGHATLYWYQQILGQGPKLLIQFQNNGVVDDSQLPKDRFSAERLKGVDSTLKIQPAKLEDSAVYLCASSPRDGQGYTEAFFGQGTRLTVV.

The chain is built from TRBV20-1 and TRBJ2-5; 7 bases match TRBD2. The CDR3 runs 11 residues. J was trimmed by 5 bases and V by 3 bases; bases with no gene match: 0. The germline V gene has CDR1 DFQATT and CDR2 SNEGSKA (reference sequence). For the CDR3, the DNA is TGCAGTGCTAGGCGGGGGGAGACCCAGTACTTC. Translated, it gives CSARRGETQYF.

This CDR3 reads CASSIGGAGGYNEQFF. DNA of the CDR3: TGTGCCAGCAGTATCGGGGGGGCAGGCGGTTACAATGAGCAGTTCTTC. The rearrangement joins TRBV11-3 to TRBJ2-1; 8 bases match TRBD2. The V gene's germline CDR1 is SGHNT and CDR2 YENEEA. V gave up 6 bases and J gave up 4 bases; unmatched junction bases: 11. The CDR3 is 16 residues long.

The V and J genes are TRBV30 and TRBJ1-2; TRBD1 agrees at 7 bases. J gave up 4 bases and V 3 bases, and 14 bases lay outside the gene matches. Looked up from germline, CDR1 is GTSNPN and CDR2 is SVGIG (reference sequence). The CDR3 is 16 residues long. The CDR3 region has the DNA TGTGCCTGGAGAGGTAGAGACAGGGTTTTACGCTATGGCTACACCTTC. Protein product: CAWRGRDRVLRYGYTF.

V gene TRBV6-2 or TRBV6-3 combines with J gene TRBJ2-1; 10 nucleotides match TRBD2. The CDR3 consists of 15 residues. The trim removed 5 bases at V and 10 bases at J, leaving 11 bases unmatched. Germline CDR1 reads MNHEY; CDR2 reads SVGEGT. This chain's CDR3 is CASSGRTSGETEQFF. The CDR3 nucleotides read TGTGCCAGCAGTGGCCGAACTAGCGGGGAGACGGAGCAGTTCTTC.

The V gene is TRBV10-3, the J gene TRBJ2-1, with D uncertain. With 0 bases removed from V and 7 bases from J, the gap between germline ends came to 13 bases. Germline CDR1 and CDR2: ENHRY and SYGVKD. The CDR3 extends over 15 amino acids. Here the CDR3 reads CAISESKPPRNEQFF. In DNA form, the CDR3 reads TGTGCCATCAGTGAGTCTAAGCCTCCTCGGAATGAGCAGTTCTTC.

This clone was found once. The rearrangement joins TRBV7-2 to TRBJ2-7, with D perhaps TRBD2 (5 bases). CDR3 length: 15 residues. Germline CDR1 and CDR2: SGHTA and FQGNSA. V was cut by 2 bases and J by 1 base, with 12 bases left in between. The CDR3 DNA reads as TGTGCCAGCAGCTTACATCCGGGATTATCCTACGAGCAGTACTTC. Translation gives CASSLHPGLSYEQYF.

The CDR3 bases are TGTGCCACCAGCCCACGTACAGGGGCTGGAAACACCATATATTTT. Its protein is CATSPRTGAGNTIYF. The V call is TRBV15, the J call TRBJ1-3; 7 bases map to TRBD1. Germline lookup yields CDR1 LNHNV and CDR2 YYDKDF (reference sequence). The CDR3 loop spans 15 amino acids. V shed 5 bases and J 2 bases; nucleotides not matched to a gene: 6.

The chain is built from TRBV7-9 and TRBJ2-7; D is possibly TRBD2 (5 bases). Germline V gene data show CDR1 as SEHNR and CDR2 as FQNEAQ (reference sequence). There are 15 residues in the CDR3. Trimming shortened V by 0 bases and J by 7 bases, and 16 bases separated the two germline ends. CDR3 coding DNA: TGTGCCAGCAGCTTAGCTGCGGGTTCTCCGGGGGAGCAGTACTTC. Translated: CASSLAAGSPGEQYF. Supplemented by reference TRBV7-9 and TRBJ2-7, the full variable domain reads DTGVSQNPRHKITKRGQNVTFRCDPISEHNRLYWYRQTLGQGPEFLTYFQNEAQLEKSRLLSDRFSAERPKGSFSTLEIQRTEQGDSAMYLCASSLAAGSPGEQYFGPGTRLTVT.